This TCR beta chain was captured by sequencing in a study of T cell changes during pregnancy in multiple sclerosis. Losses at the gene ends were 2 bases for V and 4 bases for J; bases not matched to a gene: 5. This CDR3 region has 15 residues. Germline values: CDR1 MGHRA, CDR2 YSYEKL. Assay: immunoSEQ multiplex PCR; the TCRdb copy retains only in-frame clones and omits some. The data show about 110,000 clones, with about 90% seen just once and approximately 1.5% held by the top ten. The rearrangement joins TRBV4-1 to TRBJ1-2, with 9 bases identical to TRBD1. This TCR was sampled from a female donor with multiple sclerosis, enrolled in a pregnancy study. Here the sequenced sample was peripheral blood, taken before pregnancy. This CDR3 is CASSQPGQGRYGYTF. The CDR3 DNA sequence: TGCGCCAGCAGCCAACCCGGACAGGGGCGCTATGGCTACACCTTC.